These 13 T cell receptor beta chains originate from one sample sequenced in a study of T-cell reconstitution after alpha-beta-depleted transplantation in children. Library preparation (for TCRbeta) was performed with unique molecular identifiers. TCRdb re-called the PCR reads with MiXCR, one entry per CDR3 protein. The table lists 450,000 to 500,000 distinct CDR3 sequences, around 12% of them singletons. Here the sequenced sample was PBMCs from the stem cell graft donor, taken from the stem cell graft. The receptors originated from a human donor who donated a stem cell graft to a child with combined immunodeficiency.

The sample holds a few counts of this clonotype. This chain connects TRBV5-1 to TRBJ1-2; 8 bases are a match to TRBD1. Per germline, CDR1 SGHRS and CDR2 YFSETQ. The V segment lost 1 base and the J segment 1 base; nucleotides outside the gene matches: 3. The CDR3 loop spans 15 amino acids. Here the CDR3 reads CASSLPGQVNYGYTF. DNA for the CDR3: TGCGCCAGCAGCTTGCCGGGACAGGTTAACTATGGCTACACCTTC.

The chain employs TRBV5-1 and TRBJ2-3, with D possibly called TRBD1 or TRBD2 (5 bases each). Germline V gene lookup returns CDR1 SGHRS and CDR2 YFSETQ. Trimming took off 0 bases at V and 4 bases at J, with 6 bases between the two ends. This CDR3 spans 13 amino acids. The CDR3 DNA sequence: TGCGCCAGCAGCTTGGGGGGGTCAGATACGCAGTATTTT. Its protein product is CASSLGGSDTQYF.

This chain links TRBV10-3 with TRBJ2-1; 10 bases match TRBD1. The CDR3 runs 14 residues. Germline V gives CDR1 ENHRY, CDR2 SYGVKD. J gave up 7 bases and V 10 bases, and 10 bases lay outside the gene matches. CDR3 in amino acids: CATTPRQGANEQFF. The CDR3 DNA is TGTGCCACCACTCCTCGACAGGGGGCAAATGAGCAGTTCTTC.

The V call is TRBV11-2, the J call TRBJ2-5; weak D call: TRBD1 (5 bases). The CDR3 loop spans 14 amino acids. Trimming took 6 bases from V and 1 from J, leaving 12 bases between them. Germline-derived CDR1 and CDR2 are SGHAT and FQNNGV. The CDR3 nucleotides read TGTGCCAGCAGTTCTTGGGGCAGCCAAGAGACCCAGTACTTC. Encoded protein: CASSSWGSQETQYF. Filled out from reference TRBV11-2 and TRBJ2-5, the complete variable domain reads EAGVAQSPRYKIIEKRQSVAFWCNPISGHATLYWYQQILGQGPKLLIQFQNNGVVDDSQLPKDRFSAERLKGVDSTLKIQPAKLEDSAVYLCASSSWGSQETQYFGPGTRLLVL.

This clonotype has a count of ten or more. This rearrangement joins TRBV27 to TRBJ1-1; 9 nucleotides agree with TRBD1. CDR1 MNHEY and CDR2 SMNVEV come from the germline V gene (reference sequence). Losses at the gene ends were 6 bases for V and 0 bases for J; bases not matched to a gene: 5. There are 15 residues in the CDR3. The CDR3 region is CASSPGQGMNTEAFF. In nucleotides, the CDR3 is TGTGCCAGCAGCCCCGGACAGGGGATGAACACTGAAGCTTTCTTT.

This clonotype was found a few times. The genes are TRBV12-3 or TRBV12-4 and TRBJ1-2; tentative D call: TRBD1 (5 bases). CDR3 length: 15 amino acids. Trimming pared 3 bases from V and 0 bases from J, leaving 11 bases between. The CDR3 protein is CASSLTAISNYGYTF. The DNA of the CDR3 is TGTGCCAGCAGTTTGACAGCGATTTCTAACTATGGCTACACCTTC.

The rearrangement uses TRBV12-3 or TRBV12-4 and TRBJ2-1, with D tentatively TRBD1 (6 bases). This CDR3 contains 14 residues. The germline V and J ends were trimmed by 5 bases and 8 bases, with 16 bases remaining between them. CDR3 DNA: TGTGCCAGCAGTCTTCAGGGGCGCCTCGATGAGCAGTTCTTC. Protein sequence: CASSLQGRLDEQFF.

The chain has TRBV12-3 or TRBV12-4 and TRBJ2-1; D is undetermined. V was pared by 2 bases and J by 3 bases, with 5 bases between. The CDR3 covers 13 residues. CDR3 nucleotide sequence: TGTGCCAGCAGTTTACAGGACTACAATGAGCAGTTCTTC. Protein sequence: CASSLQDYNEQFF.

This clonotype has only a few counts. The CDR3 sequence: CASSLSGELRNTIYF. In DNA form, the CDR3 reads TGTGCCAGCAGCTTATCCGGGGAACTCAGAAACACCATATATTTT. This rearrangement joins TRBV7-9 to TRBJ1-3; D not resolved. CDR3 size: 15 residues. V dropped 2 bases and J dropped 5 bases, with 13 bases sitting between them. Germline-derived CDR1 and CDR2 are SEHNR and FQNEAQ (reference sequence).

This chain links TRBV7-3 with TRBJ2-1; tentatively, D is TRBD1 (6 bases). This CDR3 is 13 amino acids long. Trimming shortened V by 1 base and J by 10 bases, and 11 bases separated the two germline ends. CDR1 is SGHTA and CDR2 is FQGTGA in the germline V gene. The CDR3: CASSLSAGQEQFF. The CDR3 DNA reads TGTGCCAGCAGCTTAAGTGCCGGACAGGAGCAGTTCTTC.

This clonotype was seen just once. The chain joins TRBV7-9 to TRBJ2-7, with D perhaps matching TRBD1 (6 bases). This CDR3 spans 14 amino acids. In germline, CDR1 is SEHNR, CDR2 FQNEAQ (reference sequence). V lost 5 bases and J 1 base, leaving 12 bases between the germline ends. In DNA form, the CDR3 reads TGTGCCAGCAGCCACTCGGGACATTCCTACGAGCAGTACTTC. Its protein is CASSHSGHSYEQYF.

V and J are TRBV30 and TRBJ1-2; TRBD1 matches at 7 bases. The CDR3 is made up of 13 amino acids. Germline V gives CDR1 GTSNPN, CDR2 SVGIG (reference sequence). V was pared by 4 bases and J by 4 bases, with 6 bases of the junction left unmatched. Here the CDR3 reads CAWKPGQFYGYTF. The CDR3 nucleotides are TGTGCCTGGAAACCGGGACAGTTCTATGGCTACACCTTC.

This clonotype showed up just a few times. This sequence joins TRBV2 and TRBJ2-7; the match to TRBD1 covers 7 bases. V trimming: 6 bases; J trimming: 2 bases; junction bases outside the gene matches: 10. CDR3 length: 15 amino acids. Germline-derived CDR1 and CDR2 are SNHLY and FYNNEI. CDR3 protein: CASSPGPGGTYEQYF. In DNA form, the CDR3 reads TGTGCCAGCAGCCCGGGACCAGGGGGAACCTACGAGCAGTACTTC.